This TCR beta chain was captured in a study of technical replicates of blood from a few donors. V lost 3 bases and J lost 2, with 12 bases in between. This CDR3 contains 15 residues. The germline V gene encodes CDR1 MNHEY and CDR2 SMNVEV (reference sequence). Method: immunoSEQ multiplex PCR; TCRdb's copy keeps in-frame clones and lacks some. The sample consists of around 76,000 clones, about 96% of them appearing once. This clone was detected once. This receptor was taken from a human donor in good health. V is TRBV27 and J is TRBJ2-3; a possible D gene is TRBD1 (6 bases). The sample taken for sequencing was T cells isolated from PBMCs. The CDR3: CASSFLGQNTDTQYF. The DNA for the CDR3 is TGTGCCAGCAGTTTTCTAGGACAGAACACAGATACGCAGTATTTT.